This is a list of T cell receptor beta chains from one sample in a study of technical replicates of blood from several donors. Clones were sequenced by immunoSEQ multiplex PCR, and TCRdb holds only the in-frame ones, with some missing. The table includes more than 65,000 clones, approximately 78% detected once. Input material: PBMCs. These receptors were collected from a human donor in good health. Some clones in this sample may be carry-over from other donors' samples. Both conserved end residues are part of each CDR3.

CDR3,V
CAIMVYLAGGNEQFF,TRBV10-3
CASSQEREVSYEQYF,TRBV4-3
CASSRGESSPLHF,TRBV7-9
CASSSTGTADEKLFF,TRBV5-1
CASSPPGTGGHGYTF,TRBV28
CASSTGQGLNTEAFF,TRBV7-3
CASSLNRQERFTEAFF,TRBV7-3
CASSFFGLTFDTQYF,TRBV5-1
CSVHTDFSGGPQETQYF,TRBV29-1
CASSLRTVSTDTQYF,TRBV7-2
CSVELLAGVNEQFF,TRBV29-1
CKLAEQETQYF,TRBV20-1
CASRRTSGNPGETQYF,TRBV2
CASSLGTSGEDTQYF,TRBV4-2
CASSLPWGQEQYF,TRBV7-9
CASSLAGGPYRAGELFF,TRBV7-9
CASAGDLYEQYF,TRBV5-1
CASSFQLGGETQYF,TRBV7-6
CASSLQRQGNTEAFF,TRBV5-1
CASSAADAGEKLFF,TRBV13
CASSYHSAEGNTIYF,TRBV6-6
CASSEGGAGGQIEQFF,TRBV2
CATRTGGDEQYF,TRBV10-3
CAIRAGGLDTQYF,TRBV6-5
CASSVDGQNNQYF,TRBV9
CASSLGGTQTNYGYTF,TRBV13
CASRGLEETQYF,TRBV4-2
CASSISGPNYGYTF,TRBV19
CASSLSGGGASETQYF,TRBV5-4
CASSLGTGAYEQYF,TRBV14
CASSGSGTSDGELFF,TRBV11-2
CASSLVRGSSYNEQFF,TRBV5-1
CASSPDRGRRGNTIYF,TRBV11-2
CASGLAGADTQYF,TRBV12-5
CASRHGTSGGSWREQYF,TRBV2
CATSSGGAGRMLYGYTF,TRBV15
CASSEGTAGHGYTF,TRBV7-9
CASSHIPTPTGNTIYF,TRBV23-1
CASSSPTVELAEAFF,TRBV5-4
CSVPGQSRVEQYF,TRBV29-1
CASLRDRSTDTQYF,TRBV5-6
CASSPRGVTEALF,TRBV18
CASSHGQAWDTQYF,TRBV14
CAWSLDWGLQETQYF,TRBV30
CASSQDGLTQYF,TRBV14
CASSLGGGYTEAFF,TRBV5-1
CASSPTSRDKRTYGYTF,TRBV18
CASGPPWGTSGSETQYF,TRBV12-5
CASSQVKQGGLGDEQYF,TRBV4-1
CASSPFLPDTNTEAFF,TRBV18
CASSSKLAGGPEQYF,TRBV27
CSARLEYEQYF,TRBV20-1
CASSLNGVSTDTQYF,TRBV5-1
CASSPGQEDWTRAKNIQYF,TRBV7-2
CASSDSTGETGELFF,TRBV6-4